This T cell receptor beta chain is from a study of blood T cell repertoires in COVID-19. Here immunoSEQ multiplex PCR was the method, and the copy in TCRdb shows in-frame clones only, minus some. Of about 250,000 clones listed, about 83% are singletons. The CDR3 consists of 19 residues. J lost 1 base, V lost 10 bases, and 21 bases had no gene match. From germline, CDR1 is KGHDR and CDR2 SFDVKD. What was sequenced was peripheral blood. The chain joins TRBV24-1 to TRBJ1-5; 7 bases match TRBD1. The TCR originated in a woman between 40 and 55 years old who had recovered from COVID-19. DNA for the CDR3: TGTGCCACAAGTCCCGGTTCCGGGACAGTGGGAGTCAGCAATCAGCCCCAGCATTTT. This encodes CATSPGSGTVGVSNQPQHF.